The 2 T cell receptor beta chains below all came from one sample that was sequenced in a study of CD8+CD57+ T cells in acquired aplastic anemia (dated by TCRdb to 2016 to 2019). These reads were obtained on an Illumina HiSeq 2000. Profiling of TCR beta VDJ combinations and CDR3 sequences used genomic DNA as the template. TCRdb applied fastp at Q25 and MiXCR to the public reads, then kept only in-frame beta chains. Rows with one shared CDR3 protein collapse into an entry with the most common genes and DNA. The sample yields 200,000 to 250,000 distinct CDR3 sequences; roughly 33% were counted once. Around 1.1% of the sample goes to the ten largest clones. The sequencing input was sorted CD4+, CD8+, or CD8+CD57+ T cells (not recorded which) from PBMCs. Source of these receptors: a human donor in good health, serving as a control.

This clonotype occurred many times. The chain joins TRBV9 to TRBJ2-5; the match to TRBD2 covers 8 bases. The CDR3 length is 15 residues. V shed 2 bases and J 5 bases; nucleotides not matched to a gene: 8. Per germline, CDR1 SGDLS and CDR2 YYNGEE. The DNA of the CDR3 is TGTGCCAGCAGCGTCGGACTAGCTATTTCGGAGACCCAGTACTTC. Its translation: CASSVGLAISETQYF. Full variable domain (rest looked up from reference TRBV9 and TRBJ2-5): DSGVTQTPKHLITATGQRVTLRCSPRSGDLSVYWYQQSLDQGLQFLIQYYNGEERAKGNILERFSAQQFPDLHSELNLSSLELGDSALYFCASSVGLAISETQYFGPGTRLLVL.

This chain joins TRBV18 and TRBJ2-7; 9 bases are shared with TRBD1. Per the germline V gene, CDR1 is KGHSH and CDR2 is LQKENI. The J segment lost 2 bases and the V segment lost 3 bases, leaving 11 bases of the junction unmatched. This CDR3 is 17 amino acids long. CDR3 bases: TGTGCCAGCTCACCGAGGGAGGGTTGGGACAGGGCCTACGAGCAGTACTTC. Amino acids: CASSPREGWDRAYEQYF.